The rows below give T cell receptor beta chains drawn from one sample of a study of shared clonotypes between healthy human individuals. The method was immunoSEQ multiplex PCR; TCRdb's version includes in-frame clones alone and lacks a portion of them. The data contain about a million clones, approximately 76% of them seen just once; the ten biggest clones take up about 1.5%. Sequencing was performed on memory CD4+ T cells sorted from blood. All receptors derive from a young man in good health. CDR3s include the opening cysteine and the closing phenylalanine or tryptophan. The D gene is left open where the match is weak. The size of a clone is reported for some rows only, either as once, few or many, or as a class for expanded clones.

cdr3_aa cdr3_nt clone_size d_call j_call v_call
CASSEMWKGDEQYF TGTGCCAGCAGTGAAATGTGGAAAGGGGACGAGCAGTACTTC few - TRBJ2-7 TRBV6-1
CASGSGRTGVSGNTIYF TGTGCTAGTGGTTCCGGTCGGACAGGGGTCTCTGGAAACACCATATATTTT - TRBD1 TRBJ1-3 TRBV12-5
CASSEGTGYTTLSGNTIYF TGTGCCAGCAGTGAAGGTACAGGCTACACGACATTGAGTGGAAACACCATATATTTT once - TRBJ1-3 TRBV6-1
CASSYRRGRTMEAFF TGTGCCAGCAGCTACCGACGAGGCCGGACGATGGAAGCTTTCTTT - - TRBJ1-1 TRBV5-6
CASSQGMMGGNTEAFF TGCGCCAGCAGCCAAGGAATGATGGGGGGGAACACTGAAGCTTTCTTT - - TRBJ1-1 TRBV4-3
CAWSVGGLANNEQFF TGTGCCTGGAGTGTCGGAGGACTAGCAAACAATGAGCAGTTCTTC few TRBD2 TRBJ2-1 TRBV30
CASRTSGGPHNTGELFF TGTGCCAGCAGGACTAGCGGGGGGCCGCATAACACCGGGGAGCTGTTTTTT - TRBD2 TRBJ2-2 TRBV7-2
CAIKGTSFDYEQYF TGTGCCATCAAAGGGACTAGCTTCGACTACGAGCAGTACTTC many TRBD2 TRBJ2-7 TRBV10-3
CASSPQDRGIQYF TGTGCCAGCTCACCACAGGACAGGGGCATTCAGTACTTC - TRBD1 TRBJ2-4 TRBV18
CASSQEHGTQYF TGCGCCAGCAGCCAAGAACACGGGACCCAGTACTTC many - TRBJ2-5 TRBV4-1
CASSQDGGGLATNEQYF TGCGCCAGCAGCCAAGATGGGGGGGGACTAGCGACCAACGAGCAGTACTTC many TRBD2 TRBJ2-7 TRBV4-1
CASSLSGQSKNYGYTF TGTGCCAGCAGCCTGTCCGGACAGAGTAAGAACTATGGCTACACCTTC - - TRBJ1-2 TRBV28
CASSFRSGFTDTQYF TGCGCCAGCAGCTTTCGGTCAGGGTTCACAGATACGCAGTATTTT - - TRBJ2-3 TRBV5-1
CASSPTGYLSYNEQFF TGTGCCAGCAGCCCCACAGGGTATCTTTCCTACAATGAGCAGTTCTTC once - TRBJ2-1 TRBV7-9
CASRPSRQAYEQYF TGTGCCAGCCGGCCCAGCAGGCAGGCTTACGAGCAGTACTTC once - TRBJ2-7 TRBV7-6
CASQTNPSGNTIYF TGTGCCAGTCAAACAAATCCCTCTGGAAACACCATATATTTT few - TRBJ1-3 TRBV6-1
CASSLSGQGLKNIQYF TGCGCCAGCAGCTTGTCGGGGCAGGGTTTAAAAAACATTCAGTACTTC - - TRBJ2-4 TRBV5-1
CASSLEQGPNEKLFF TGTGCCAGCAGCTTGGAGCAGGGACCGAATGAAAAACTGTTTTTT - - TRBJ1-4 TRBV5-4
CASSVSGGVSYNEQFF TGTGCCAGCAGCGTATCCGGCGGAGTCTCCTACAATGAGCAGTTCTTC few - TRBJ2-1 TRBV9
CASSPGQGESPLHF TGCGCCAGCAGCCCGGGACAGGGGGAGTCACCCCTCCACTTT - TRBD1 TRBJ1-6 TRBV4-1
CASSLDRGRANYGYTF TGTGCCAGCAGCTTAGACAGGGGGCGAGCTAACTATGGCTACACCTTC - TRBD1 TRBJ1-2 TRBV7-2
CASSPTGYTEAFF TGTGCCAGCAGTCCAACAGGGTACACTGAAGCTTTCTTT - - TRBJ1-1 TRBV27
CAWSRMVTDTQYF TGTGCCTGGTCTCGTATGGTCACAGATACGCAGTATTTT - - TRBJ2-3 TRBV30
CSVLRGSPVTGELFF TGCAGCGTCCTCCGGGGGAGCCCCGTTACCGGGGAGCTGTTTTTT - - TRBJ2-2 TRBV29-1
CASSQGNTGANVLTF TGCGCCAGCAGCCAAGGAAACACTGGGGCCAACGTCCTGACTTTC - - TRBJ2-6 TRBV4-1
CASMDSLMNTEAFF TGTGCCAGTATGGACAGCCTCATGAACACTGAAGCTTTCTTT - - TRBJ1-1 TRBV19
CASSLSAGVRDYEQYF TGTGCCAGCAGCCTTAGCGCAGGGGTGCGCGATTACGAGCAGTACTTC - - TRBJ2-7 TRBV6-6
CASRRDRGRDTQYF TGTGCCAGCAGAAGGGACAGGGGGCGGGATACGCAGTATTTT - TRBD1 TRBJ2-3 TRBV6-5
CASSVARRDGAYEQYF TGTGCCAGCAGCGTGGCGCGCCGGGACGGGGCCTACGAGCAGTACTTC - - TRBJ2-7 TRBV9
CASSLALTANNEQFF TGTGCCAGCAGCTTAGCCCTGACTGCGAACAATGAGCAGTTCTTC - - TRBJ2-1 TRBV7-2
CASSLRSQGANTQYF TGTGCCAGCAGCCTTAGATCACAGGGGGCAAATACGCAGTATTTT once TRBD1 TRBJ2-3 TRBV7-2
CASSRGNYGYTF TGTGCCAGCAGCCGAGGTAACTATGGCTACACCTTC - - TRBJ1-2 TRBV28
CASSQDHGYTNYGYTF TGCGCCAGCAGCCAAGATCATGGCTATACCAACTATGGCTACACCTTC many - TRBJ1-2 TRBV4-1
CASSPGTGLGGNQPQHF TGTGCCAGTAGTCCCGGAACAGGGCTGGGAGGCAATCAGCCCCAGCATTTT - - TRBJ1-5 TRBV19
CASSYRGSYEQYF TGTGCCAGTAGTTACAGGGGTTCCTACGAGCAGTACTTC - TRBD1 TRBJ2-7 TRBV19
CASRATGEGQPQHF TGTGCCAGCAGGGCGACAGGGGAGGGTCAGCCCCAGCATTTT few TRBD1 TRBJ1-5 TRBV6-1
CASRFGTIVAFF TGTGCCAGCAGGTTCGGAACTATAGTAGCTTTCTTT - - TRBJ1-1 TRBV28
CASRSQGASNQPQHF TGTGCCAGCAGGTCACAGGGGGCGAGCAATCAGCCCCAGCATTTT - TRBD1 TRBJ1-5 TRBV28
CASSLNPGPQPQHF TGTGCCAGCAGCTTAAATCCGGGCCCCCAGCCCCAGCATTTT - - TRBJ1-5 TRBV7-2
CASSSWQGGSPLHF TGTGCCAGCAGTTCCTGGCAGGGGGGTTCACCCCTCCACTTT many TRBD1 TRBJ1-6 TRBV27
CASSFVSGTAGELFF TGTGCCAGCAGCTTCGTTAGCGGGACTGCCGGGGAGCTGTTTTTT - TRBD2 TRBJ2-2 TRBV11-2
CASSLSGNTDTQYF TGTGCCAGCAGCCTCAGCGGAAACACAGATACGCAGTATTTT - - TRBJ2-3 TRBV6-6
CASSNGLVYGYTF TGTGCCAGCAGCAACGGCCTGGTGTATGGCTACACCTTC - - TRBJ1-2 TRBV28
CASGTSGRVRNEQFF TGTGCCAGCGGGACTAGCGGGAGGGTGAGGAATGAGCAGTTCTTC - TRBD2 TRBJ2-1 TRBV28
CASSATSGSGYEQFF TGCGCCAGCAGCGCCACTAGCGGGAGTGGGTATGAGCAGTTCTTC - TRBD2 TRBJ2-1 TRBV5-1
CASSQEKGQTSTGELFF TGCGCCAGCAGCCAAGAAAAGGGCCAGACCTCCACCGGGGAGCTGTTTTTT - - TRBJ2-2 TRBV4-3
CASSYEKGRSEQYF TGTGCCAGCAGTTACGAAAAGGGCCGAAGCGAGCAGTACTTC few - TRBJ2-7 TRBV6-6
CASRRGGTSTDTQYF TGTGCCAGCAGGCGAGGGGGCACTAGCACAGATACGCAGTATTTT - TRBD1 TRBJ2-3 TRBV6-1
CAWSVLRTYTEAFF TGTGCCTGGAGTGTATTGCGCACTTACACTGAAGCTTTCTTT - - TRBJ1-1 TRBV30
CASGLGSGTQYF TGTGCTAGTGGTTTGGGTAGCGGTACGCAGTATTTT - - TRBJ2-3 TRBV12-5